The 29 T cell receptor beta chains below were found in one sample sequenced in a study of blood T cell repertoires in COVID-19. Clones were sequenced by immunoSEQ multiplex PCR, and TCRdb holds only the in-frame ones, with some missing. This sample has 110,000 or so clones, with 75% to 90% found just once. Sequencing input: peripheral blood. The receptors here all came from a woman aged 45 to 65 with acute or convalescent COVID-19.

V and J are TRBV29-1 and TRBJ1-1; unclear D gene. In germline, CDR1 is SQVTM, CDR2 ANQGSEA. V lost 2 bases, J lost 0 bases, and 7 bases lay in between. CDR3 length: 13 amino acids. The DNA of the CDR3 is TGCAGCGTTGAAAGAACTTTGAACACTGAAGCTTTCTTT. The encoded protein is CSVERTLNTEAFF.

The chain couples TRBV28 to TRBJ1-5; 7 nucleotides align to TRBD1. The CDR3 sequence is 16 residues long. After removal of 6 bases from V and 3 bases from J, the junction contained 11 bases not matched to a gene. The germline gives CDR1 MDHEN, CDR2 SYDVKM. CDR3 sequence reads: CASSLIPGTVNQPQHF. CDR3 nucleotides: TGTGCCAGCAGCCTAATCCCCGGGACAGTCAATCAGCCCCAGCATTTT.

This chain joins TRBV7-8 and TRBJ2-7, with D perhaps matching TRBD1 (6 bases). Germline CDR1 reads SGHVS; CDR2 reads FQNEAQ. The CDR3 has 14 residues. Trimming stripped 5 bases from V and 4 bases from J, with 15 bases between. The CDR3, as DNA: TGTGCCAGCAGCCTTACAGGGATGGCGTACGAGCAGTACTTC. This codes for CASSLTGMAYEQYF.

This chain connects TRBV7-8 to TRBJ2-1; 9 nucleotides agree with TRBD2. This CDR3 is built from 17 residues. The germline gives CDR1 SGHVS, CDR2 FQNEAQ. V gave up 0 bases and J gave up 5 bases; unmatched junction bases: 8. The CDR3 sequence is CASSLAIQLAGNNEQFF. The CDR3 nucleotides read TGTGCCAGCAGCTTAGCGATCCAGCTAGCGGGAAACAATGAGCAGTTCTTC.

V gene TRBV6-5 combines with J gene TRBJ1-1, with TRBD1 identical over 7 bases. V lost 4 bases and J lost 2; bases outside the gene matches: 7. The CDR3 is 15 amino acids. Germline V gene data show CDR1 as MNHEY and CDR2 as SVGAGI. The CDR3 sequence is CASSSLGQVNTEAFF. The CDR3 DNA reads TGTGCCAGCAGTTCCCTTGGACAGGTCAACACTGAAGCTTTCTTT.

The V call is TRBV5-4, the J call TRBJ2-1, with TRBD2 identical over 11 bases. The CDR3 loop spans 13 amino acids. Germline-derived CDR1 and CDR2 are SGHNT and YYREEE (reference sequence). Germline trimming cut 0 bases from V and 10 bases from J; bases unmatched to any gene: 0. The CDR3 DNA sequence: TGTGCCAGCAGCTTGGGACTAGCGGGGGAGCAGTTCTTC. Protein: CASSLGLAGEQFF.

The genes are TRBV6-1 and TRBJ1-6; TRBD1 agrees at 7 bases. The CDR3 contains 16 residues. V lost 3 bases and J lost 5; bases outside the gene matches: 7. From germline, CDR1 is MNHNS and CDR2 SASEGT. The CDR3 region is CASSESGTANNSPLHF. The DNA for the CDR3 is TGTGCCAGCAGTGAGTCCGGGACAGCAAATAATTCACCCCTCCACTTT.

In this sample, this clone turned up a few times. This chain joins TRBV28 and TRBJ1-2; 7 positions match TRBD1. V lost 7 bases, J lost 3 bases, and 8 bases stayed unmatched. This CDR3 has 14 residues. Germline V lookup: CDR1 MDHEN, CDR2 SYDVKM. CDR3 DNA sequence: TGTGCCAGCAAACCCCTTGGACAGGACTATGGCTACACCTTC. The encoded protein is CASKPLGQDYGYTF.

This clone showed up just once. V is TRBV12-5 and J is TRBJ1-1; D is unclear. V lost 2 bases, J lost 2 bases, and 6 bases lay in between. In germline, CDR1 is LGHNT, CDR2 FRNRAP. CDR3 length: 13 residues. The CDR3 loop reads CASGLLVNTEAFF. The CDR3 nucleotides are TGTGCTAGTGGTTTGCTAGTAAACACTGAAGCTTTCTTT.

Only one count was recorded for this clone. The chain combines TRBV5-1 with TRBJ1-2, with TRBD1 matching 7 bases. After removal of 0 bases from V and 14 bases from J, the junction contained 10 bases not matched to a gene. The CDR3 loop spans 13 amino acids. Germline CDR1 is SGHRS and CDR2 is YFSETQ. The CDR3: CASSLDPTGVDTF. CDR3 nucleotide sequence: TGCGCCAGCAGCTTGGACCCTACAGGGGTGGATACCTTC.

V gene TRBV7-2 combines with J gene TRBJ1-2, with unresolved D. With 5 bases removed from V and 8 bases from J, the gap between germline ends came to 18 bases. The CDR3 runs to 14 residues. CDR1 and CDR2 from the germline V gene are SGHTA and FQGNSA. The CDR3 protein is CASSRGHRTGGYTF. The DNA for the CDR3 is TGTGCCAGCAGCCGCGGGCATAGAACTGGAGGCTACACCTTC. Full variable domain (rest looked up from reference TRBV7-2 and TRBJ1-2): GAGVSQSPSNKVTEKGKDVELRCDPISGHTALYWYRQSLGQGLEFLIYFQGNSAPDKSGLPSDRFSAERTGGSVSTLTIQRTQQEDSAVYLCASSRGHRTGGYTFGSGTRLTVV.

The J gene is TRBJ2-1, the V gene TRBV28; 11 positions match TRBD2. With 6 bases clipped from V and 4 bases from J, the junction kept 17 bases outside the gene matches. Germline assignment: CDR1 MDHEN and CDR2 SYDVKM. The CDR3 runs 19 residues. The CDR3 region is CASSSIFSGGASRYNEQFF. CDR3 nucleotide sequence: TGTGCCAGCAGCTCCATATTTAGCGGGGGGGCATCGCGGTACAATGAGCAGTTCTTC. Full variable domain (remainder filled in from reference TRBV28 and TRBJ2-1): DVKVTQSSRYLVKRTGEKVFLECVQDMDHENMFWYRQDPGLGLRLIYFSYDVKMKEKGDIPEGYSVSREKKERFSLILESASTNQTSMYLCASSSIFSGGASRYNEQFFGPGTRLTVL.

V gene TRBV5-1 combines with J gene TRBJ1-4; perhaps TRBD1 as D (5 bases). The ends were cut back, 0 bases at V and 7 bases at J, with 13 bases in the middle. The length of the CDR3 is 15 residues. From germline, CDR1 is SGHRS and CDR2 YFSETQ. The DNA for the CDR3 is TGCGCCAGCAGCTTGGAGCGGGGCGGTTTTGAAAAACTGTTTTTT. Translating it yields CASSLERGGFEKLFF.

The gene calls are TRBV2 and TRBJ1-1; D might be TRBD1 (6 bases). This CDR3 is 13 amino acids long. The V end lost 5 bases, the J end lost 3 bases, and 10 bases lay between the germline ends. Germline CDR1 and CDR2: SNHLY and FYNNEI. The CDR3 sequence: CASSYRVDTEAFF. The DNA for the CDR3 is TGTGCCAGCAGTTACAGGGTAGACACTGAAGCTTTCTTT.

The V call is TRBV2, the J call TRBJ1-1; D is undetermined. Per the germline V gene, CDR1 is SNHLY and CDR2 is FYNNEI. The CDR3 runs 16 residues. Trimming shortened V by 8 bases and J by 0 bases, and 19 bases separated the two germline ends. CDR3 in amino acids: CASVPRLLTMNTEAFF. In nucleotides, the CDR3 is TGTGCCAGCGTTCCCCGACTGCTTACCATGAACACTGAAGCTTTCTTT.

This clone has a single count. The chain employs TRBV30 and TRBJ1-2; perhaps TRBD1 as D (5 bases). Germline V gene data show CDR1 as GTSNPN and CDR2 as SVGIG (reference sequence). V was pared by 4 bases and J by 4 bases, with 10 bases between. This CDR3 is built from 12 residues. Here the CDR3 reads CAWTGLGYGYTF. For the CDR3, the DNA is TGTGCCTGGACAGGGCTCGGCTATGGCTACACCTTC.

This clone has just a few counts. The V and J genes are TRBV5-1 and TRBJ1-5, with TRBD1 matching over 11 bases. With V trimmed by 0 bases and J by 6 bases, 8 bases remained unmatched. The germline V gene encodes CDR1 SGHRS and CDR2 YFSETQ. This CDR3 has 17 amino acids. This chain's CDR3 is CASSLAPRTGGGQPQHF. Here the CDR3 DNA reads TGCGCCAGCAGCTTGGCCCCTCGGACAGGGGGCGGTCAGCCCCAGCATTTT.

This clone has just a few counts. The chain combines TRBV4-1 with TRBJ1-1; TRBD1 matches at 9 bases. This CDR3 is 16 amino acids long. Germline CDR1 reads MGHRA; CDR2 reads YSYEKL. Losses at the gene ends were 3 bases for V and 2 bases for J; bases not matched to a gene: 7. The CDR3 DNA follows: TGCGCCAGCAGCCACCACAGGGGGCTAGAAAACACTGAAGCTTTCTTT. Protein: CASSHHRGLENTEAFF.

The chain carries TRBV19 and TRBJ1-2, with D unclear. The CDR3 covers 14 residues. The V gene's germline CDR1 is LNHDA and CDR2 SQIVND (reference sequence). V was cut by 0 bases and J by 5 bases, with 10 bases left in between. The CDR3 DNA sequence: TGTGCCAGTAGTATAGAGTTGGGCCAATATGGCTACACCTTC. Translating it yields CASSIELGQYGYTF.

The chain carries TRBV30 and TRBJ1-6; a weak D match, TRBD1 (5 bases). This CDR3 spans 15 amino acids. CDR1 and CDR2 from the germline V gene are GTSNPN and SVGIG (reference sequence). Trimming took off 6 bases at V and 0 bases at J, with 12 bases between the two ends. For the CDR3, the DNA is TGTGCCTGCGGGACTCTTAGCTCCTATAATTCACCCCTCCACTTT. It yields the protein CACGTLSSYNSPLHF.

J is TRBJ2-7 and V is TRBV6-6, with a possible D match to TRBD1 (5 bases). Germline CDR1 and CDR2: MNHNY and SVGAGI (reference sequence). Trimming pared 2 bases from V and 1 base from J, leaving 6 bases between. The CDR3 covers 13 residues. The CDR3 loop is CASSYDRSYEQYF. The CDR3 DNA reads as TGTGCCAGCAGTTACGACAGATCCTACGAGCAGTACTTC.

A few counts support this clone. The chain has TRBV5-6 and TRBJ1-2; 7 bases line up with TRBD1. V gave up 0 bases and J gave up 3 bases; unmatched junction bases: 5. CDR3 length equals 15 residues. Looked up from germline, CDR1 is SGHDT and CDR2 is YYEEEE. The CDR3 nucleotides read TGTGCCAGCAGCTTGGGGCCCGGGACAGACTATGGCTACACCTTC. Amino acid sequence: CASSLGPGTDYGYTF.

In its sample, this clone was seen a few times. This rearrangement joins TRBV2 to TRBJ1-4, with D tentatively TRBD1 (6 bases). This CDR3 spans 15 amino acids. Deletions cut 10 bases from V and 5 bases from J, with 20 bases between. Per germline, CDR1 SNHLY and CDR2 FYNNEI. The CDR3 nucleotides read TGTGCCACCACTCCGCAGGGACAAGGAAATGAAAAACTGTTTTTT. This translates into CATTPQGQGNEKLFF. The full variable domain, with the rest looked up from reference TRBV2 and TRBJ1-4, is EPEVTQTPSHQVTQMGQEVILRCVPISNHLYFYWYRQILGQKVEFLVSFYNNEISEKSEIFDDQFSVERPDGSNFTLKIRSTKLEDSAMYFCATTPQGQGNEKLFFGSGTQLSVL.

The chain uses TRBV18 and TRBJ2-7, with 9 bases matching TRBD1. The CDR3 has 13 residues. V shed 5 bases, J shed 5 bases, and the junction held 4 bases outside the gene matches. Per the germline V gene, CDR1 is KGHSH and CDR2 is LQKENI. CDR3 sequence (DNA): TGTGCCAGCTCAGCGGGACAGGGTGACGAGCAGTACTTC. Protein sequence: CASSAGQGDEQYF.

This clone was found once. This chain connects TRBV27 to TRBJ1-2, with D possibly being TRBD1 (6 bases). Germline assignment: CDR1 MNHEY and CDR2 SMNVEV (reference sequence). CDR3 length: 14 amino acids. Trimming removed 3 bases from V and 6 bases from J, with 14 bases in between. The CDR3 nucleotides are TGTGCCAGCAGTTTGAGCACGAAGGGGGATGGCTACACCTTC. This translates into CASSLSTKGDGYTF.

The chain uses TRBV5-6 and TRBJ1-5; unclear D gene. The CDR3 is 12 residues long. Trimming stripped 0 bases from V and 5 bases from J, with 3 bases between. Germline assignment: CDR1 SGHDT and CDR2 YYEEEE. For the CDR3, the DNA is TGTGCCAGCAGCTTGGTCGATCAGCCCCAGCATTTT. Amino acids: CASSLVDQPQHF.

This chain connects TRBV2 to TRBJ2-1; 15 nucleotides line up with TRBD2. The CDR3 spans 14 residues. V gave up 6 bases and J gave up 7 bases; unmatched junction bases: 1. Germline CDR1 reads SNHLY; CDR2 reads FYNNEI. CDR3 loop: CASSGTSGGNEQFF. The CDR3 coding sequence is TGTGCCAGCAGCGGGACTAGCGGGGGGAATGAGCAGTTCTTC.

V gene TRBV19 combines with J gene TRBJ1-1; a weak D match, TRBD1 (6 bases). The CDR3 extends over 17 amino acids. Germline V CDR1 and CDR2: LNHDA, SQIVND (reference sequence). V was cut by 0 bases and J by 2 bases, with 16 bases left in between. The CDR3 bases are TGTGCCAGTAGTATAGAGGCAGGGGCGACCCTCAACACTGAAGCTTTCTTT. Translation gives CASSIEAGATLNTEAFF.

This sequence joins TRBV5-1 and TRBJ1-1; TRBD1 matches at 8 bases. The CDR3 length is 15 residues. V dropped 2 bases and J dropped 8; count of bases not matched to a gene: 11. Germline CDR1 SGHRS, CDR2 YFSETQ. The CDR3 sequence: CASSFGYGQGGEAFF. For the CDR3, the DNA is TGCGCCAGCAGCTTTGGGTACGGACAGGGAGGGGAAGCTTTCTTT.